This T cell receptor beta chain was identified in a study of T cell responses to AZD1222 COVID-19 vaccine. Germline CDR1 MNHEY, CDR2 SMNVEV (reference sequence). Trimming left V 0 bases short and J 5 bases short, with 11 bases between. This CDR3 is built from 15 residues. This table comes from immunoSEQ multiplex PCR, and its TCRdb copy is limited to in-frame clones, with some not included. Altogether approximately 64,000 clones are present, about four fifths being singletons, with the ten largest covering over 7.5%. The specimen comprised peripheral blood, sampled on day 0 of AZD1222 vaccination. The source is an adult in good health. The rearrangement uses TRBV27 and TRBJ2-1; D is perhaps TRBD2 (5 bases). The CDR3 sequence: CASSLSRAANNEQFF. For the CDR3, the DNA is TGTGCCAGCAGTTTATCGCGGGCCGCTAACAATGAGCAGTTCTTC.